This T cell receptor beta chain was identified in a study of blood T cell repertoires in COVID-19 (dated by TCRdb to between 2020 and 2021). Regarding the research as a whole: The collaborator samples originated in the United States, Italy and Spain and spanned the acute and convalescent phases of COVID-19. The prospective study material was composed of cDNA or gDNA derived from T cells, B-cell-depleted T cells, or PBMCs. Deeply sampled blood TCRbeta repertoires from subjects exposed to, actively infected with, or recovered from COVID-19 were included in the dataset. The repertoires were made available in a free public database intended to serve as a resource for research on the immune response to SARS-CoV-2. The samples were drawn from two sources: the first 160 participants of the ongoing ImmuneRACE study, and 1,200 or so subjects contributed by 6 global collaborators. Nearly every sample came with metadata listing a de-identified subject ID, COVID-19 status, age in years and sex. Where HLA class I and class II types were available, the types were taken from metadata supplied by the sample provider, not from assay-based typing.

Study-level results and caveats: Clinical and demographic metadata were provided uncurated, with the amount varying by source and participant.

A word on this clone: Its antigen is not yet known. Base qualities are not provided; no much larger clone lies one nucleotide away.

TCRbeta CDR3 regions were amplified from genomic DNA using the immunoSEQ Assay, a bias-controlled multiplex PCR. In the original analysis: The number of nucleated cells in each sample was estimated from the amplification of reference gene primers within the assay. Sequence reads were collapsed and filtered to measure the absolute abundance of every unique TCRbeta CDR3 rearrangement. For each sample, productive Simpson clonality was calculated by taking the square root of Simpson's diversity index across productive rearrangements. Entries here come from immuneACCESS through TCRdb and include only in-frame sequences with V and J called. Some clones fail to appear in such tables; in the studies checked, an unresolved V gene covers under half of the shortfall, and the cause of the remainder is unknown. D and trimming were read from the DNA, whereas the V and J calls and clone size are those reported in that table. This sample comprises about 140,000 clones, around 80% of them detected only once. The ten largest clones capture about a tenth of the sample.

Each collaborating institution followed its own protocols to collect whole blood in K2EDTA tubes. For TCRbeta analysis, collaborator samples were shipped as frozen whole blood, as isolated PBMCs, or as DNA extracted from either sample type. What was sequenced was peripheral blood. The receptor was derived from a man aged 55 to 69 with active or convalescent COVID-19.

The CDR3 in this case is CASSPGTGRTEAFF. The bases are TGTGCCAGCAGCCCCGGGACAGGGCGGACTGAAGCTTTCTTT. The chain uses TRBV7-9 and TRBJ1-1, with 9 junctional bases fitting TRBD1. Inclusive of the bounding cysteine and phenylalanine, the CDR3 is 14 residues long. CDR3 DNA is the only sequence kept; it has 42 bases, read in frame from the first base. Reading the germline V gene (reference sequence) gives CDR1 SEHNR and CDR2 FQNEAQ. Ends trimmed: V by 5 bases, J by 5 bases; bases unmatched to a gene: 6.